This T cell receptor beta chain was sequenced for a study of Ad26.COV2.S vaccination and SARS-CoV-2 variants. Study conclusions and caveats: It was reported that spike-specific CD8+ and CD4+ T cell responses were substantially broad after vaccination. Participants in the vaccine arm had higher spike-specific TCR breadth; placebo recipients had lower. From the TCR breadth and depth analyses, total T cell responses may have been underestimated. Vaccine and placebo groups showed comparable non-spike TCR breadth.

Sequenced by immunoSEQ multiplex PCR; TCRdb stores in-frame clones only, minus some. Of over 85,000 clones listed, approximately 81% were seen once; the top ten hold about 15%. As to this clone: Its antigen is unidentified.

Trimming cost V 5 bases and J 3 bases, with 5 bases left between them. Germline V CDR1 and CDR2: SGHNT, YENEEA. The CDR3 runs to 13 residues. The chain uses TRBV11-3 and TRBJ2-6; D remains ambiguous. This sequence was found in a human donor who had recovered from COVID-19. This sample comprised peripheral blood, obtained after recovery from COVID-19. The CDR3 DNA is TGTGCCAGCAGCCCGGGTGGGGCCAACGTCCTGACTTTC. Its translation: CASSPGGANVLTF.